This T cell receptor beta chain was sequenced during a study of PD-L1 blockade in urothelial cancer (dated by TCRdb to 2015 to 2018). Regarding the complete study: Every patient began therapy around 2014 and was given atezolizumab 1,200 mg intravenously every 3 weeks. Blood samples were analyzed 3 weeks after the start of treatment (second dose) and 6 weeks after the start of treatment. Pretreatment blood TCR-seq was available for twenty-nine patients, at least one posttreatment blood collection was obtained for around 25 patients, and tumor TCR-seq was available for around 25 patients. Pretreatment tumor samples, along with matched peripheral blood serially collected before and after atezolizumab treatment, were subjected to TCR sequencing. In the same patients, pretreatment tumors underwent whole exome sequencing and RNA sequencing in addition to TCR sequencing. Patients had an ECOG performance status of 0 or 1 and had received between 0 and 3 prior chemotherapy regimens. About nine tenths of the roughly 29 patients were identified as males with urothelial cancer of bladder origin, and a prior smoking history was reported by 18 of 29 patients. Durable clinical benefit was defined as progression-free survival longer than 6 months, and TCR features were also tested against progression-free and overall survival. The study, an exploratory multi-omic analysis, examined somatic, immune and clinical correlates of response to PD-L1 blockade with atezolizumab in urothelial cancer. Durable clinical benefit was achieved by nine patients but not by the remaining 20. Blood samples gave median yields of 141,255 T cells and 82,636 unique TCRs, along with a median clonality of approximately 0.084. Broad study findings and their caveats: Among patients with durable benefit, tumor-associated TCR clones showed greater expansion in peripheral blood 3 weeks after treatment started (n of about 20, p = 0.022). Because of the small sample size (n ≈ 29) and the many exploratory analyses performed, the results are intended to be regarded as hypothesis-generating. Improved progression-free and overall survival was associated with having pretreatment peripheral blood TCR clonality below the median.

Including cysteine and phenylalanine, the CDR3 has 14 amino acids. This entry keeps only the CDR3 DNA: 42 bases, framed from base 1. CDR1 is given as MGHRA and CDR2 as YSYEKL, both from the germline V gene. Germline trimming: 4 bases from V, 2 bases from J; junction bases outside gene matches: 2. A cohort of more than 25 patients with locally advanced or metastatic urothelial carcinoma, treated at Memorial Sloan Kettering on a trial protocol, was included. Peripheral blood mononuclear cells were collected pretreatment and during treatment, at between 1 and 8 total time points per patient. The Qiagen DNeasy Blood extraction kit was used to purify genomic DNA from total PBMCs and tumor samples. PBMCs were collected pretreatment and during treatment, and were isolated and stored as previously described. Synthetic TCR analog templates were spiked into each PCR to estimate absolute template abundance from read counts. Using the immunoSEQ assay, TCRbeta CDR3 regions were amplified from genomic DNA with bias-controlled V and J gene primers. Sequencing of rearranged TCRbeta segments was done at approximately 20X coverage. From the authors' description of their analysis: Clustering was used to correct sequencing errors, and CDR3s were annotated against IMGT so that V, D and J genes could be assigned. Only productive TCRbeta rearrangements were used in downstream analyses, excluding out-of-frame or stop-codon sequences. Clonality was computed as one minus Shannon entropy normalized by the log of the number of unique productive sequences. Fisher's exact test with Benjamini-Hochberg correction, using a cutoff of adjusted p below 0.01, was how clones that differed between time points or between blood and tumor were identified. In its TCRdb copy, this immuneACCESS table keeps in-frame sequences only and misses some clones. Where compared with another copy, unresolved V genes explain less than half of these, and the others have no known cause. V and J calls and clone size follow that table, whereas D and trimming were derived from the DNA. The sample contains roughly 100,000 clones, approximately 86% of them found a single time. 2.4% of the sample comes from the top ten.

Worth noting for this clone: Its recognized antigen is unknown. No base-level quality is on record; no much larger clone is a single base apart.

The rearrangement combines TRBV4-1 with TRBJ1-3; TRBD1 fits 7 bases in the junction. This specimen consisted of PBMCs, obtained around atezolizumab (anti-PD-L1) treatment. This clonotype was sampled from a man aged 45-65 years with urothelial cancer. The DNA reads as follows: TGCGCCAGCAGCCGCGACAGGGCTGGAAACACCATATATTTT. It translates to CASSRDRAGNTIYF.